The text below deals with one T cell receptor beta chain. Its antigen is still unknown. This entry is derived from a study of T cell responses to AZD1222 COVID-19 vaccine. Study observations and caveats: At 160-218 and 743-854, vaccine-associated CD4 TCRs were dominant, and they spanned spike. The donor group comprised mostly white British people and more females; the analysis possibly underestimated clonal diversity.

This CDR3 is 16 amino acids long. The V gene's germline CDR1 is SEHNR and CDR2 FQNEAQ (reference sequence). Between the trimmed V and J ends, which lost 1 base and 8 bases, there was a span of 17 bases. Clones were read by immunoSEQ multiplex PCR, and TCRdb kept only the in-frame ones, dropping some. The sample shows fewer than 120,000 clones, 88% of them seen only once. Sequences were derived from peripheral blood, sampled on day 0 of AZD1222 vaccination. V gene TRBV7-9 combines with J gene TRBJ2-2; D may be TRBD1 (6 bases). The receptor's source is an adult in good health. This chain's CDR3 is CASSLGTVYSPGELFF. The CDR3 DNA follows: TGTGCCAGCAGCTTAGGGACAGTTTACTCCCCGGGGGAGCTGTTTTTT.